The clone carrying this TCR beta chain was counted at least ten times. Germline values: CDR1 GTSNPN, CDR2 SVGIG (reference sequence). Trimming stripped 0 bases from V and 5 bases from J, with 8 bases between. The CDR3 sequence is 13 residues long. The record originates from a study of T cells in Graves' hyperthyroidism and ophthalmopathy. Ophthalmopathy patients all had a Clinical Activity Score of at least 3, a NOSPECS grade of at least 4 and disease under 3 months old. TCR beta CDR3 sequences were amplified from RNA transcripts. The HTBI primer set drove a first-round RT-PCR of the TCR CDR3. TCRdb used MiXCR to reprocess the multiplex PCR reads, holding one entry per CDR3 protein. The table shows approximately 600,000 distinct CDR3 sequences, with about a fifth occurring only once.

The TCR comes from a man in his thirties or forties with Graves' ophthalmopathy. The rearrangement uses TRBV30 and TRBJ1-5; D gene ambiguous. The sample taken for sequencing was blood. The DNA of the CDR3 is TGTGCCTGGAGTGTGGGCAGAGATCAGCCCCAGCATTTT. This gives the protein CAWSVGRDQPQHF.